The next 32 T cell receptor beta chains were all read from a single sample in a study of radiation and T cells in renal cell carcinoma. Time point specified: blood 2 weeks post-SBRT. Specified treatment: 15 Gy SBRT to primary tumor, nephrectomy 4 weeks later. Here immunoSEQ multiplex PCR was the method, and the copy in TCRdb shows in-frame clones only, minus some. The sample holds 100,000 to 150,000 clones; around 81% are singletons and the top ten take about 5.3%. Sequences were derived from blood, sampled from a patient whose treatment included radiotherapy and nephrectomy. The receptors derive from a man in his forties or fifties with renal cell carcinoma.

The chain is built from TRBV7-9 and TRBJ1-2; D not certain. Germline loops: CDR1 SEHNR, CDR2 FQNEAQ (reference sequence). The V gene lost 5 bases and the J gene lost 4 bases, with 14 bases spanning the gap. The CDR3 is 14 amino acids. DNA of the CDR3: TGTGCCAGCAGCGGTAGGCGGAGAGCCTATGGCTACACCTTC. Its translation: CASSGRRRAYGYTF.

This chain joins TRBV5-1 and TRBJ1-3; TRBD1 agrees at 7 bases. V lost 5 bases and J lost 4; bases outside the gene matches: 18. This CDR3 contains 18 residues. Germline V lookup: CDR1 SGHRS, CDR2 YFSETQ. Here the CDR3 DNA reads TGCGCCAGCAGTCTCCAAGGGGAAGGGGGCTCCCTCGGAAACACCATATATTTT. Translation gives CASSLQGEGGSLGNTIYF. Full variable domain (outside the CDR3, taken from reference TRBV5-1 and TRBJ1-3): KAGVTQTPRYLIKTRGQQVTLSCSPISGHRSVSWYQQTPGQGLQFLFEYFSETQRNKGNFPGRFSGRQFSNSRSEMNVSTLELGDSALYLCASSLQGEGGSLGNTIYFGEGSWLTVV.

This rearrangement joins TRBV30 to TRBJ1-5; TRBD1 might be the D (5 bases). Looked up from germline, CDR1 is GTSNPN and CDR2 is SVGIG (reference sequence). The ends were cut back, 0 bases at V and 6 bases at J, with 18 bases in the middle. The CDR3 sequence is 16 residues long. The CDR3 here is CAWSVHGEGFSQPQHF. The CDR3 DNA follows: TGTGCCTGGAGTGTACACGGGGAGGGGTTTAGTCAGCCCCAGCATTTT.

The chain recombines TRBV6-1 with TRBJ2-7; 7 bases line up with TRBD1. V lost 3 bases, J lost 2 bases, and 4 bases stayed unmatched. CDR1 and CDR2 from the germline V gene are MNHNS and SASEGT. The CDR3 runs to 14 residues. The CDR3 protein is CASSEGTGAYEQYF. CDR3 in DNA: TGTGCCAGCAGTGAGGGAACAGGGGCCTACGAGCAGTACTTC.

Here the CDR3 reads CAWSVPGRGIPGNTIYF. In DNA form, the CDR3 reads TGTGCCTGGAGTGTACCTGGACGGGGAATTCCTGGAAACACCATATATTTT. This chain links TRBV30 with TRBJ1-3; unclear D gene. Germline V gene data show CDR1 as GTSNPN and CDR2 as SVGIG (reference sequence). The CDR3 spans 17 residues. V gave up 0 bases and J gave up 2 bases, with 17 bases separating them.

J is TRBJ1-1 and V is TRBV12-5, with unresolved D. Germline V lookup: CDR1 LGHNT, CDR2 FRNRAP. The V end lost 5 bases, the J end lost 6 bases, and 13 bases lay between the germline ends. The CDR3 totals 13 residues. The CDR3 is CASGPNNRAEAFF. CDR3 nucleotide sequence: TGTGCTAGTGGTCCAAATAATCGGGCTGAAGCTTTCTTT.

V gene TRBV5-6 combines with J gene TRBJ2-7; D gene uncertain. CDR1 and CDR2 (germline): SGHDT, YYEEEE. The CDR3 is made up of 16 amino acids. The V gene lost 2 bases and the J gene lost 0 bases, with 15 bases spanning the gap. The CDR3 bases are TGTGCCAGCAGCTTCAGGCAACTATTCTTCTCCTACGAGCAGTACTTC. Encoded protein: CASSFRQLFFSYEQYF.

The J gene is TRBJ2-5, the V gene TRBV4-3, with D unresolved. In germline, CDR1 is LGHNA, CDR2 YSLEER. The CDR3 runs to 14 residues. Trimming removed 0 bases at V and 3 bases at J, with 8 bases between. The CDR3 coding sequence is TGCGCCAGCAGCCAAGATCCGGCAGAAGAGACCCAGTACTTC. Protein sequence: CASSQDPAEETQYF.

The CDR3 region is CASSPFTGDYGYTF. The CDR3, as DNA: TGTGCCAGCTCACCATTTACGGGGGACTATGGCTACACCTTC. The chain has TRBV18 and TRBJ1-2; maybe TRBD1 (5 bases). The V end lost 2 bases, the J end lost 3 bases, and 10 bases lay between the germline ends. The CDR3 extends over 14 amino acids. Germline CDR1 KGHSH, CDR2 LQKENI.

The gene calls are TRBV7-2 and TRBJ2-5; TRBD2 matches 7 bases. J lost 5 bases, V lost 1 base, and 7 bases had no gene match. The V gene's germline CDR1 is SGHTA and CDR2 FQGNSA. The CDR3 length is 15 residues. The CDR3 DNA reads TGTGCCAGCAGCTTAGGCCCTGGGGGGGGTGAGACCCAGTACTTC. Amino acid sequence: CASSLGPGGGETQYF.

This rearrangement joins TRBV11-2 to TRBJ1-5, with D perhaps matching TRBD1 (5 bases). The CDR3 contains 13 residues. Germline V gene lookup returns CDR1 SGHAT and CDR2 FQNNGV. The V end lost 3 bases, the J end lost 9 bases, and 12 bases lay between the germline ends. CDR3 sequence: CASSLDQGRPQHF. The CDR3 DNA reads TGTGCCAGCAGCTTGGACCAGGGTAGGCCCCAGCATTTT.

The chain has TRBV27 and TRBJ2-4, with TRBD1 as a possible D gene (6 bases). The CDR3 totals 13 residues. Looked up from germline, CDR1 is MNHEY and CDR2 is SMNVEV (reference sequence). Trimming left V 5 bases short and J 8 bases short, with 13 bases between. DNA of the CDR3: TGTGCCAGCAGTCACAGGGCGACGGACATTCAGTACTTC. Amino acids: CASSHRATDIQYF.

The V call is TRBV6-5, the J call TRBJ1-5, with D tentatively TRBD1 (5 bases). Germline CDR1 MNHEY, CDR2 SVGAGI. The CDR3 has 13 residues. The V gene lost 8 bases and the J gene lost 5 bases, with 13 bases spanning the gap. CDR3 DNA: TGTGCCAGCGGGAGGGGTCGGGATCAGCCCCAGCATTTT. Its protein product is CASGRGRDQPQHF.

The rearrangement links TRBV5-4 to TRBJ2-2, with 8 bases lining up with TRBD2. After removal of 4 bases from V and 5 bases from J, the junction contained 7 bases not matched to a gene. The CDR3 spans 15 residues. Germline lookup yields CDR1 SGHNT and CDR2 YYREEE (reference sequence). The chain's CDR3 is CASSLALAGTGELFF. CDR3 nucleotides: TGTGCCAGCAGCCTGGCCTTAGCGGGAACCGGGGAGCTGTTTTTT.

The chain employs TRBV7-9 and TRBJ2-2, with no clear D. CDR3 length: 15 amino acids. V dropped 1 base and J dropped 3 bases, with 9 bases sitting between them. Germline V CDR1 and CDR2: SEHNR, FQNEAQ (reference sequence). The CDR3 DNA reads TGTGCCAGCAGCTTAGGCCAGGACCACACCGGGGAGCTGTTTTTT. Translated: CASSLGQDHTGELFF.

This rearrangement joins TRBV29-1 to TRBJ2-7; 10 bases line up with TRBD2. The CDR3 covers 13 residues. V lost 7 bases, J lost 3 bases, and 6 bases stayed unmatched. Germline V gene sequence: CDR1 SQVTM, CDR2 ANQGSEA. The CDR3 DNA sequence: TGCAGCGCCAAACTAGCGGGGCGCTACGAGCAGTACTTC. Translating it yields CSAKLAGRYEQYF.

The chain combines TRBV9 with TRBJ2-3, with a weak D call TRBD1 (6 bases). The germline V and J ends were trimmed by 0 bases and 2 bases, with 10 bases remaining between them. The CDR3 has 15 residues. Germline V gene sequence: CDR1 SGDLS, CDR2 YYNGEE. This chain's CDR3 is CASSVVGQPTDTQYF. The CDR3 DNA follows: TGTGCCAGCAGCGTAGTGGGACAACCCACAGATACGCAGTATTTT.

CDR3 nucleotide sequence: TGTGCCAGCAGTTGGGCACGGACCTACGAGCAGTACTTC. As protein: CASSWARTYEQYF. The chain is built from TRBV28 and TRBJ2-7, with unresolved D. The germline V and J ends were trimmed by 4 bases and 2 bases, with 9 bases remaining between them. Germline V gene data show CDR1 as MDHEN and CDR2 as SYDVKM. CDR3 length equals 13 residues.

The V gene is TRBV29-1, the J gene TRBJ2-7; TRBD1 might be the D (5 bases). The V end was cut by 5 bases, the J end by 2 bases, with 16 bases between. Germline V lookup: CDR1 SQVTM, CDR2 ANQGSEA. This CDR3 has 14 amino acids. This CDR3 reads CSVIQALTPYEQYF. The CDR3 DNA is TGCAGCGTTATACAGGCCCTAACCCCCTACGAGCAGTACTTC.

The chain couples TRBV19 to TRBJ2-7, with D perhaps matching TRBD1 or TRBD2 (5 bases each). Germline CDR1 is LNHDA and CDR2 is SQIVND (reference sequence). The CDR3 length is 15 residues. V was trimmed by 1 base and J by 3 bases, leaving 13 bases between them. The DNA of the CDR3 is TGTGCCAGTAGTATAGCTGGGGACCGAATCTACGAGCAGTACTTC. Translating gives CASSIAGDRIYEQYF.

For the CDR3, the DNA is TGTGCCAGCAGGGGCCCCGAGGAGTACAATGAGCAGTTCTTC. It encodes CASRGPEEYNEQFF. V is TRBV5-4 and J is TRBJ2-1; D not resolved. This CDR3 is 14 amino acids long. Germline CDR1 and CDR2: SGHNT and YYREEE (reference sequence). Trimming left V 5 bases short and J 4 bases short, with 13 bases between.

J is TRBJ1-5 and V is TRBV6-1; the D is unclear. Germline V gene sequence: CDR1 MNHNS, CDR2 SASEGT. V was clipped by 8 bases and J by 0 bases, with 8 bases between them. This CDR3 is built from 13 residues. CDR3 in amino acids: CASRAPSNQPQHF. The CDR3 DNA reads as TGTGCCAGCCGGGCTCCTAGCAATCAGCCCCAGCATTTT.

This sequence joins TRBV6-1 and TRBJ2-7, with D uncertain. The V gene lost 6 bases and the J gene lost 2 bases, with 8 bases spanning the gap. CDR3 size: 12 residues. Germline V lookup: CDR1 MNHNS, CDR2 SASEGT. DNA of the CDR3: TGTGCCAGCAGACCATCCGCCTACGAGCAGTACTTC. Translating it yields CASRPSAYEQYF.

The sample holds a few counts of this clone. The rearrangement uses TRBV5-5 and TRBJ2-2; D is ambiguous. The CDR3 runs 16 residues. Germline V CDR1 and CDR2: SGHKS, YYEKEE (reference sequence). With 4 bases removed from V and 2 bases from J, the gap between germline ends came to 15 bases. The CDR3 here is CASSEMRNLNTGELFF. CDR3 nucleotides: TGTGCCAGCAGCGAGATGAGGAACCTTAACACCGGGGAGCTGTTTTTT.

This chain links TRBV28 with TRBJ2-2; no reliable D call. In germline, CDR1 is MDHEN, CDR2 SYDVKM. The CDR3 totals 13 residues. With 3 bases removed from V and 0 bases from J, the gap between germline ends came to 2 bases. Here the CDR3 DNA reads TGTGCCAGCAGTTTCACGAACACCGGGGAGCTGTTTTTT. Translating gives CASSFTNTGELFF.

The chain joins TRBV6-6 to TRBJ1-1; the match to TRBD1 covers 7 bases. V trimming: 5 bases; J trimming: 10 bases; junction bases outside the gene matches: 4. The CDR3 covers 11 residues. Germline CDR1 is MNHNY and CDR2 is SVGAGI (reference sequence). In DNA, the CDR3 is TGTGCCAGCAGTGTCCAGGGGGGAGCTTTCTTT. Translated: CASSVQGGAFF.

V gene TRBV2 combines with J gene TRBJ1-1; D unclear. CDR3 size: 12 residues. Germline-derived CDR1 and CDR2 are SNHLY and FYNNEI. V dropped 1 base and J dropped 7 bases, with 7 bases sitting between them. The DNA of the CDR3 is TGTGCCAGCAGTGAAGAGGAGGGTGAAGCTTTCTTT. It is translated as CASSEEEGEAFF.

This clone was detected only a few times. J is TRBJ2-5 and V is TRBV7-3; 8 bases match TRBD2. There are 14 residues in the CDR3. CDR1 and CDR2 (germline): SGHTA, FQGTGA. The J segment lost 2 bases and the V segment lost 5 bases, leaving 4 bases of the junction unmatched. CDR3 residues: CASSQLAGQETQYF. Here the CDR3 DNA reads TGTGCCAGCAGCCAATTAGCGGGACAAGAGACCCAGTACTTC.

The chain uses TRBV2 and TRBJ1-1; weak D call: TRBD1 (5 bases). The CDR3 is 11 amino acids. In germline, CDR1 is SNHLY, CDR2 FYNNEI. V lost 11 bases and J lost 1, with 8 bases in between. CDR3 loop: CALGGNTEAFF. In DNA, the CDR3 is TGTGCCCTTGGGGGGAACACTGAAGCTTTCTTT.

The CDR3 protein is CASSPGQPTNEKLFF. The DNA of the CDR3 is TGCGCCAGCAGCCCGGGACAGCCAACTAATGAAAAACTGTTTTTT. This sequence joins TRBV5-1 and TRBJ1-4, with TRBD1 matching 7 bases. Trimming took 4 bases from V and 0 from J; bases not matched to a gene: 3. The germline V gene encodes CDR1 SGHRS and CDR2 YFSETQ. The CDR3 consists of 15 residues. Based on the CDR3 plus reference TRBV5-1 and TRBJ1-4, the full variable domain is KAGVTQTPRYLIKTRGQQVTLSCSPISGHRSVSWYQQTPGQGLQFLFEYFSETQRNKGNFPGRFSGRQFSNSRSEMNVSTLELGDSALYLCASSPGQPTNEKLFFGSGTQLSVL.

A single count supports this clone. V usage is TRBV6-5 and J usage is TRBJ2-3; 7 bases agree with TRBD1. Trimming removed 2 bases from V and 9 bases from J; junction bases left unmatched: 8. Germline V CDR1 and CDR2: MNHEY, SVGAGI. This CDR3 is built from 14 residues. CDR3 in DNA: TGTGCCAGCAGTTACCAAATACCGGGACAGACGCAGTATTTT. Encoded protein: CASSYQIPGQTQYF.

V usage is TRBV4-1 and J usage is TRBJ2-5; D is ambiguous. The CDR3 has 11 residues. V lost 4 bases and J lost 6, with 6 bases in between. From germline, CDR1 is MGHRA and CDR2 YSYEKL. CDR3 amino acids: CASSPGQTQYF. The CDR3 nucleotides read TGCGCCAGCAGCCCAGGACAGACCCAGTACTTC.